The TCR beta chain described here comes from a study of CXCR3-negative and CXCR3-positive naive CD8 T cells (dated by TCRdb to between 2019 and 2020). Regarding the study in general: In total, some 150 million TRB reads were obtained, which works out to roughly 1.5 +/- 0.3 million reads per library. Data from under 12 donors, pooled across two independent experiments, went into the diversity and physicochemical repertoire analyses. Naive subsets from about 5 donors and memory cells from 3 donors were included in the TRBV-TRBJ cluster analysis.

For every CD8+ T cell subset, a few hundred thousand cells were flow-sorted straight into RLT lysis buffer, and each subset was sorted in triplicate. Naive CD8+ T cells were defined stringently as CD45RO-CCR7+CD27+CD95- to exclude memory contaminants. Peripheral blood mononuclear cells were isolated from buffy coats by standard density gradient centrifugation. A FACSAria III was used to flow-sort naive CD8+ T cells into CXCR3-negative and CXCR3-positive populations. Total RNA was extracted from sorted cells using an RNeasy Mini Kit. Data came from a NextSeq 550. The Human TCR Profiling Kit (MiLaboratory) was used to prepare UMI-labeled 5' RACE TRB cDNA libraries. The full amount of extracted RNA was used for cDNA synthesis, and the full amount of resulting cDNA was used for PCR amplification. The libraries were made side by side, with each library going through the same number of PCR cycles. Under the source paper's analysis protocol: About 53,000 +/- 9,400 unique UMI-labeled TRB cDNA molecules per library were extracted with MIGEC and MiXCR, with at least two reads per UMI required. On average, approximately 40,000 +/- 10,000 functional in-frame TRB CDR3 nucleotide clonotypes lacking stop codons were found per library. After each sample was downsampled to 5000 UMI-labeled TRB molecules, VDJtools was used to calculate diversity metrics such as normalized Shannon-Wiener and Chao1. VDJtools computed clonotype-size-weighted physicochemical properties of the central five CDR3 residues: interaction energy, strength, volume and Kidera factor 4. TCRdb reprocessed the reads, reporting each CDR3 protein sequence once and no DNA. The V and J calls and clone size come from TCRdb's table, not from the authors' own analysis. The sample's records list 84,000 or so distinct CDR3 sequences. The top ten hold approximately 0.5% of the sample.

Here is what the overall study found, with its caveats: TRB CDR3s from CXCR3-positive naive cells showed higher hydrophobicity (lower Kidera factor 4), lower energy, and higher strength and volume indices than CXCR3-negative naive cells. Naive CXCR3-negative and CXCR3-positive cells from the same donor showed similar TRBV-TRBJ usage, whereas memory cells showed distinct patterns. CXCR3 expression partially decreased after cryopreservation, so most assays used freshly isolated PBMCs. Comparably high repertoire diversity was found in both naive subsets, whereas much lower repertoire diversity was found in memory CD8+ T cells. Because surface CD5, which has been linked to self-reactivity in mice, was comparable between naive subsets, TCR interaction strength was also inferred from TRB CDR3 physicochemical properties.

From the cysteine up to the phenylalanine, the CDR3 has a length of 16 residues. No DNA sequence is on record. Remarks on this clonotype: Its antigen is currently not known.

The rearranged chain carries TRBV21-1 and TRBJ1-6; TCRdb outputs TRBD1, but without DNA this stays unchecked. TRBV21-1 corresponds to a pseudogene. This clonotype was obtained from a human donor in good health. Some clones in this sample may be carry-over from other donors' samples. Sequences were obtained from naive CXCR3+ CD8+ T cells from blood. Sample cell subset or site, as interpreted from the label and publication: CD45RO-CCR7+CD27+CD95- naive CD8+ T cells expressing CXCR3 (TNR3+). The CDR3 region has the sequence CASSKLGQKGDSPLHF.